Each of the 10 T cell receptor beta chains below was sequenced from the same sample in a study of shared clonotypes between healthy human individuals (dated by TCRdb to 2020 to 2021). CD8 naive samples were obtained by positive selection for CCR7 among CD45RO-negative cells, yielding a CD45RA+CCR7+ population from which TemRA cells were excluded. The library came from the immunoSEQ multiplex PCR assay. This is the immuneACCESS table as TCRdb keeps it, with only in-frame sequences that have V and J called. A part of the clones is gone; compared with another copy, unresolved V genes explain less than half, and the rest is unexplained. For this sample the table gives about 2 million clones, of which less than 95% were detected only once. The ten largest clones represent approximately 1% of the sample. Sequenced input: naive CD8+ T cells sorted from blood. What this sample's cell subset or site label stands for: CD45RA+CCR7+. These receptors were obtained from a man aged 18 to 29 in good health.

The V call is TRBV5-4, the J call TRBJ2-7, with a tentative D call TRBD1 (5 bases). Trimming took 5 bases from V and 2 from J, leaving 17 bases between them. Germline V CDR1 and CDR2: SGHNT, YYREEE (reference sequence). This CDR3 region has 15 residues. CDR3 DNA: TGTGCCAGCAGTCTCGGTGGCTCAGGGACCTACGAGCAGTACTTC. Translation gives CASSLGGSGTYEQYF.

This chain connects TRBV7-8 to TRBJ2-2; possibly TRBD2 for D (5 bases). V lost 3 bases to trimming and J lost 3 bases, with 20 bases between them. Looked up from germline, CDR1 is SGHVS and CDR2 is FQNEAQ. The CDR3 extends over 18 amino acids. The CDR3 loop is CASSFPLEWAEDTGELFF. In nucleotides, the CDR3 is TGTGCCAGCAGCTTTCCACTAGAGTGGGCAGAGGACACCGGGGAGCTGTTTTTT. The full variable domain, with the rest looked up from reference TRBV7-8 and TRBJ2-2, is GAGVSQSPRYKVAKRGQDVALRCDPISGHVSLFWYQQALGQGPEFLTYFQNEAQLDKSGLPSDRFFAERPEGSVSTLKIQRTQQEDSAVYLCASSFPLEWAEDTGELFFGEGSRLTVL.

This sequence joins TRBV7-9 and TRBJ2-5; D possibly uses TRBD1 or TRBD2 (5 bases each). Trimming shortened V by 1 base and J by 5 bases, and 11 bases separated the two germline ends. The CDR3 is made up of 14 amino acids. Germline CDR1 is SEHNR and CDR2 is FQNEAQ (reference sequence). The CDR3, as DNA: TGTGCCAGCAGCTTAGATTGGGGCGGGGAGACCCAGTACTTC. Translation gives CASSLDWGGETQYF. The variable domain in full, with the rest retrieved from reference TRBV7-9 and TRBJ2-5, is DTGVSQNPRHKITKRGQNVTFRCDPISEHNRLYWYRQTLGQGPEFLTYFQNEAQLEKSRLLSDRFSAERPKGSFSTLEIQRTEQGDSAMYLCASSLDWGGETQYFGPGTRLLVL.

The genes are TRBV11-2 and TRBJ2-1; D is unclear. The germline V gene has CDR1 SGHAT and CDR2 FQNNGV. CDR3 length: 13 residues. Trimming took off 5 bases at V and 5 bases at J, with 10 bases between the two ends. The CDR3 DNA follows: TGTGCCAGCAGCCTTGACTGGAACAATGAGCAGTTCTTC. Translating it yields CASSLDWNNEQFF.

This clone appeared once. The CDR3 reads CASSKGGQGNIQYF. The CDR3 DNA reads as TGTGCCAGCAGCAAAGGGGGCCAGGGAAACATTCAGTACTTC. The V and J genes are TRBV7-9 and TRBJ2-4, with TRBD1 identical over 7 bases. V lost 5 bases, J lost 6 bases, and 7 bases stayed unmatched. Germline V gives CDR1 SEHNR, CDR2 FQNEAQ (reference sequence). The CDR3 covers 14 residues.

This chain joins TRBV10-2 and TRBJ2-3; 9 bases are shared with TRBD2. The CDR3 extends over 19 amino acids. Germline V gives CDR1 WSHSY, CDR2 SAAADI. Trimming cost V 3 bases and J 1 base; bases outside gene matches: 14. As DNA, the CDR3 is TGCGCCAGCAGTGAAGAGAGAGGGATTAGCGGGGGAGGCACAGATACGCAGTATTTT. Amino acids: CASSEERGISGGGTDTQYF.

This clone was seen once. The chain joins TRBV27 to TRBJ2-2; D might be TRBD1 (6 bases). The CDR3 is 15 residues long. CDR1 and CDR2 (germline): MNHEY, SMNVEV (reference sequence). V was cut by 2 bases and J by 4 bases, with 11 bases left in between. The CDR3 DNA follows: TGTGCCAGCAGTTTACTGGGGGCCCCCACCGGGGAGCTGTTTTTT. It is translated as CASSLLGAPTGELFF.

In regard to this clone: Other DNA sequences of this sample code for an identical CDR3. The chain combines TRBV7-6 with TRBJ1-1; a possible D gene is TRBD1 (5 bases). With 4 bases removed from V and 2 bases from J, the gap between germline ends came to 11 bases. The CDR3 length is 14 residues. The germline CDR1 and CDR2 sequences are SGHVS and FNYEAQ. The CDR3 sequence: CASSSLGGNTEAFF. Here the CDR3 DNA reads TGTGCCAGCAGCTCCCTTGGGGGTAACACTGAAGCTTTCTTT.

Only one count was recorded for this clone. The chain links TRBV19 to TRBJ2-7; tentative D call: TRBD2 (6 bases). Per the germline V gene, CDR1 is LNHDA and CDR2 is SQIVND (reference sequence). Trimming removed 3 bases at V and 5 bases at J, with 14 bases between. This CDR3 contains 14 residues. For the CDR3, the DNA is TGTGCCAGTAGTATGGGACTCAAGGGCCACGAGCAGTACTTC. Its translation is CASSMGLKGHEQYF.

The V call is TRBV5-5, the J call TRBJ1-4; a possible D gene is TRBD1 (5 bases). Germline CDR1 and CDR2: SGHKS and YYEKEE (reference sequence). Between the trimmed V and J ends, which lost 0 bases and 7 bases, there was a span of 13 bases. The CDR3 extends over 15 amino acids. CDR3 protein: CASSLAEGHGEKLFF. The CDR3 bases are TGTGCCAGCAGCTTGGCCGAAGGACACGGTGAAAAACTGTTTTTT.